This TCR beta chain was captured by sequencing in a study of blood T cell repertoires in COVID-19. Overall study: COVID-19 samples from acute and convalescent phases originated in the United States, Italy and Spain. T cells, B-cell-depleted T cells, or PBMCs provided the cDNA or gDNA that served as material.

J gave up 7 bases and V 9 bases, and 11 bases lay outside the gene matches. Per germline, CDR1 KGHDR and CDR2 SFDVKD. The length of the CDR3 is 14 residues. TCRdb's copy holds only in-frame clones and misses some; the assay was immunoSEQ multiplex PCR. The repertoire holds roughly 85,000 clones, with more than 80% as singletons. This receptor was obtained from a man between 45 and 60 years old with active or convalescent COVID-19. Specimen: peripheral blood. The rearrangement uses TRBV24-1 and TRBJ1-2; TRBD1 aligns across 9 bases. The CDR3 DNA is TGTGCCACCTCAACGGGACAGGGAACCTCTGGCTACACCTTC. As protein: CATSTGQGTSGYTF.